This entry describes one TCR beta chain. Its specificity is unknown. The data derive from a study of cytomegalovirus exposure and HLA in healthy donors. The CDR3 contains 13 residues. CDR1 is SGHRS and CDR2 is YFSETQ in the germline V gene. Trimming removed 0 bases at V and 4 bases at J, with 7 bases between. The study, taken as a whole, reports: The study listed around 150 cytomegalovirus-associated TCR beta chains. A later analysis appeared to link common viral pathogens to several of the most significant clusters.

It was with 60 Vbeta and 13 Jbeta primers that the PCR ran. Measured with immunoSEQ multiplex PCR; TCRdb has only the in-frame clones, and not every one. The sample lists 200,000 to 250,000 clones; over 80% were seen once. The receptor comes from a boy between 2 and 10 years old in good health and CMV-seronegative. Source material: PBMCs. This rearrangement joins TRBV5-1 to TRBJ2-5; D is uncertain. CDR3 amino acids: CASSLDLAETQYF. The CDR3 DNA reads as TGCGCCAGCAGCTTGGACTTAGCAGAGACCCAGTACTTC.